One and the same sample provided the 22 T cell receptor beta chains below, sequenced in a study of radiation and T cells in renal cell carcinoma. Here immunoSEQ multiplex PCR was the method, and the copy in TCRdb shows in-frame clones only, minus some. The sample carries about 130,000 clones, nearly 90% recorded once. Specified time point: baseline pretreatment blood. Treatment meaning: 15 Gy SBRT to primary tumor, nephrectomy 4 weeks later. The starting material was blood, obtained from a patient whose treatment included radiotherapy and nephrectomy. The receptor set was obtained from a woman in her 50s with renal cell carcinoma.

This clone has just one count. The rearrangement uses TRBV5-4 and TRBJ2-3, with D possibly being TRBD1 or TRBD2 (5 bases each). The germline V and J ends were trimmed by 0 bases and 6 bases, with 11 bases remaining between them. This CDR3 has 14 residues. Per germline, CDR1 SGHNT and CDR2 YYREEE (reference sequence). CDR3 nucleotides: TGTGCCAGCAGCTTGGCCGGGACCCAGGATACGCAGTATTTT. It codes for CASSLAGTQDTQYF.

The genes are TRBV5-8 and TRBJ1-3, with D tentatively TRBD1 (5 bases). Per the germline V gene, CDR1 is SGHTS and CDR2 is YDEGEE. V was pared by 4 bases and J by 0 bases, with 14 bases between. The CDR3 length is 16 residues. The CDR3 DNA reads as TGTGCCAGCAGCCCAATGTGGGACCTCTCTGGAAACACCATATATTTT. Amino acid sequence: CASSPMWDLSGNTIYF.

The rearrangement uses TRBV5-5 and TRBJ1-1; D is undetermined. V lost 4 bases and J 6 bases, leaving 16 bases between the germline ends. Germline CDR1 SGHKS, CDR2 YYEKEE (reference sequence). The CDR3 is 14 residues long. The CDR3: CASSLGRWIAEAFF. In nucleotides, the CDR3 is TGTGCCAGCAGCCTAGGACGGTGGATCGCTGAAGCTTTCTTT.

The rearrangement joins TRBV12-5 to TRBJ2-7; D remains unclear. This CDR3 is built from 13 residues. Looked up from germline, CDR1 is LGHNT and CDR2 is FRNRAP. Trimming stripped 2 bases from V and 9 bases from J, with 14 bases between. This chain's CDR3 is CASGLRADGGQYF. CDR3 DNA: TGTGCTAGTGGTTTGAGAGCCGACGGCGGGCAGTACTTC.

CDR3: CASSDSTGVQPQHF. CDR3 sequence (DNA): TGTGCCAGCAGTGATTCTACAGGGGTTCAGCCCCAGCATTTT. The chain carries TRBV25-1 and TRBJ1-5; TRBD1 aligns across 7 bases. Germline V gene lookup returns CDR1 MGHDK and CDR2 SYGVNS. V dropped 3 bases and J dropped 6; count of bases not matched to a gene: 5. The CDR3 sequence is 14 residues long.

V and J are TRBV5-1 and TRBJ1-6; no firm D call. The CDR3 runs 18 residues. V gave up 1 base and J gave up 0 bases, with 14 bases separating them. Looked up from germline, CDR1 is SGHRS and CDR2 is YFSETQ. Written as DNA, the CDR3 is TGCGCCAGCAGCTTGTTGGACCCACCGAGCTCCTATAATTCACCCCTCCACTTT. Amino acids: CASSLLDPPSSYNSPLHF.

The chain uses TRBV5-1 and TRBJ1-1; D gene unclear. V was trimmed by 0 bases and J by 0 bases, leaving 6 bases between them. This CDR3 region has 14 residues. CDR1 SGHRS and CDR2 YFSETQ come from the germline V gene. In nucleotides, the CDR3 is TGCGCCAGCAGCTTGGTGGGTATGAACACTGAAGCTTTCTTT. Amino acids: CASSLVGMNTEAFF. Looking up the rest from reference TRBV5-1 and TRBJ1-1 gives the full variable domain: KAGVTQTPRYLIKTRGQQVTLSCSPISGHRSVSWYQQTPGQGLQFLFEYFSETQRNKGNFPGRFSGRQFSNSRSEMNVSTLELGDSALYLCASSLVGMNTEAFFGQGTRLTVV.

This clone was detected once. The chain carries TRBV6-6 and TRBJ2-7; D is undetermined. Germline CDR1 reads MNHNY; CDR2 reads SVGAGI (reference sequence). The V end was cut by 0 bases, the J end by 0 bases, with 6 bases between. The length of the CDR3 is 14 residues. The CDR3 nucleotides are TGTGCCAGCAGTTACTCTAGAAGCTCCTACGAGCAGTACTTC. Its protein is CASSYSRSSYEQYF.

This clone was seen only a few times. The chain is built from TRBV19 and TRBJ2-4; 7 bases are shared with TRBD1. The J segment lost 9 bases and the V segment lost 2 bases, leaving 10 bases of the junction unmatched. The length of the CDR3 is 15 residues. Looked up from germline, CDR1 is LNHDA and CDR2 is SQIVND (reference sequence). The CDR3 loop is CASSIRTGEGVIQYF. The CDR3 bases are TGTGCCAGTAGTATAAGGACAGGTGAGGGGGTCATTCAGTACTTC. The full variable domain, completed using reference TRBV19 and TRBJ2-4, is DGGITQSPKYLFRKEGQNVTLSCEQNLNHDAMYWYRQDPGQGLRLIYYSQIVNDFQKGDIAEGYSVSREKKESFPLTVTSAQKNPTAFYLCASSIRTGEGVIQYFGAGTRLSVL.

CDR3 in DNA: TGTGCCAGCAGTCGGACTAGCGGGGGGGGGTACGAGCAGTACTTC. Protein product: CASSRTSGGGYEQYF. The rearrangement uses TRBV4-2 and TRBJ2-7, with 15 bases identical to TRBD2. The CDR3 consists of 15 residues. The V gene's germline CDR1 is LGHNA and CDR2 YNFKEQ. Trimming took 6 bases from V and 4 from J; bases not matched to a gene: 4.

The chain recombines TRBV6-5 with TRBJ2-7; D gene unclear. V was shortened by 6 bases and J by 2 bases, with 17 bases between the two germline ends. CDR1 is MNHEY and CDR2 is SVGAGI in the germline V gene. This CDR3 has 15 residues. The chain's CDR3 is CASRDPTETTYEQYF. As DNA, the CDR3 is TGTGCCAGCAGAGACCCTACAGAAACGACCTACGAGCAGTACTTC.

V is TRBV5-6 and J is TRBJ1-6; TRBD1 might be the D (6 bases). Trimming removed 5 bases from V and 7 bases from J, with 16 bases in between. Per the germline V gene, CDR1 is SGHDT and CDR2 is YYEEEE. The CDR3 spans 15 residues. CDR3 residues: CASRFYGQSNSPLHF. The CDR3 nucleotides are TGTGCCAGCAGATTTTACGGACAGTCCAATTCACCCCTCCACTTT.

V usage is TRBV29-1 and J usage is TRBJ1-4, with 7 positions matching TRBD1. J was trimmed by 7 bases and V by 4 bases; bases with no gene match: 6. Per germline, CDR1 SQVTM and CDR2 ANQGSEA. The CDR3 is made up of 13 amino acids. As DNA, the CDR3 is TGCAGCGTTGGTGGACAGGTGGCTGAAAAACTGTTTTTT. Protein sequence: CSVGGQVAEKLFF.

V usage is TRBV6-1 and J usage is TRBJ2-1, with D possibly TRBD1 on 6 matching bases. The CDR3 covers 13 residues. Germline loops: CDR1 MNHNS, CDR2 SASEGT. Trimming took 5 bases from V and 7 from J, leaving 12 bases between them. This CDR3 is CASSPTGPNEQFF. The CDR3 DNA reads as TGTGCCAGCAGTCCGACAGGCCCTAATGAGCAGTTCTTC.

The CDR3 region has the DNA TGTGCCAGCAGCGTGGGGACGGCGGGTGCTGAAGCTTTCTTT. Amino acid sequence: CASSVGTAGAEAFF. The chain links TRBV9 to TRBJ1-1; TRBD1 might be the D (5 bases). V dropped 2 bases and J dropped 6 bases, with 14 bases sitting between them. The CDR3 contains 14 residues. CDR1 is SGDLS and CDR2 is YYNGEE in the germline V gene.

This sequence joins TRBV6-5 and TRBJ1-6; TRBD1 aligns across 9 bases. CDR1 and CDR2 from the germline V gene are MNHEY and SVGAGI. The CDR3 is made up of 16 amino acids. After removal of 2 bases from V and 6 bases from J, the junction contained 5 bases not matched to a gene. The CDR3 protein is CASSYNSGQGNSPLHF. CDR3 in DNA: TGTGCCAGCAGTTACAATTCGGGACAGGGTAATTCACCCCTCCACTTT.

This chain connects TRBV9 to TRBJ2-6; no firm D call. CDR1 is SGDLS and CDR2 is YYNGEE in the germline V gene. The V end was cut by 3 bases, the J end by 3 bases, with 7 bases between. This CDR3 comprises 14 residues. CDR3 nucleotides: TGTGCCAGCAGCGAGCCCGGTGGGGCCAACGTCCTGACTTTC. Translated: CASSEPGGANVLTF. Full variable domain (outside the CDR3, taken from reference TRBV9 and TRBJ2-6): DSGVTQTPKHLITATGQRVTLRCSPRSGDLSVYWYQQSLDQGLQFLIQYYNGEERAKGNILERFSAQQFPDLHSELNLSSLELGDSALYFCASSEPGGANVLTFGAGSRLTVL.

J is TRBJ1-4 and V is TRBV30; D is perhaps TRBD1 (5 bases). V lost 4 bases and J lost 9, with 9 bases in between. This CDR3 spans 11 amino acids. Germline V gene sequence: CDR1 GTSNPN, CDR2 SVGIG (reference sequence). In nucleotides, the CDR3 is TGTGCCTGGACGTGGGGCCAAAAACTGTTTTTT. It translates to CAWTWGQKLFF.

Of note for this clone: Distinct nucleotide sequences in the sample also encode this CDR3. The chain joins TRBV6-1 to TRBJ1-2; no clear D gene. Germline CDR1 MNHNS, CDR2 SASEGT. The ends were cut back, 1 base at V and 4 bases at J, with 1 base in the middle. The CDR3 is 11 residues long. The CDR3 spells CASSEGYGYTF. CDR3 nucleotide sequence: TGTGCCAGCAGTGAAGGCTATGGCTACACCTTC.

The rearrangement uses TRBV14 and TRBJ2-5; D is ambiguous. Germline V lookup: CDR1 SGHDN, CDR2 FVKESK. V shed 2 bases and J shed 2 bases, with 9 bases lying between them. The length of the CDR3 is 14 residues. The CDR3 nucleotides are TGTGCCAGCAGCCAACCCCTGGGTCAAGAGACCCAGTACTTC. This sequence encodes CASSQPLGQETQYF.

The chain links TRBV18 to TRBJ1-1; TRBD1 matches 8 bases. Germline V gene data show CDR1 as KGHSH and CDR2 as LQKENI. After removal of 0 bases from V and 1 base from J, the junction contained 10 bases not matched to a gene. This CDR3 is 18 amino acids long. The CDR3 loop reads CASSPPFGQGEGNTEAFF. CDR3 nucleotide sequence: TGTGCCAGCTCACCACCGTTCGGACAGGGTGAAGGGAACACTGAAGCTTTCTTT. The full variable domain, its missing parts supplied by reference TRBV18 and TRBJ1-1, is NAGVMQNPRHLVRRRGQEARLRCSPMKGHSHVYWYRQLPEEGLKFMVYLQKENIIDESGMPKERFSAEFPKEGPSILRIQQVVRGDSAAYFCASSPPFGQGEGNTEAFFGQGTRLTVV.

This clone was seen just once. The chain has TRBV30 and TRBJ2-5; 7 positions match TRBD2. Germline CDR1 and CDR2: GTSNPN and SVGIG (reference sequence). This CDR3 has 12 residues. The junction had 3 bases not matched to a gene; V was cut back by 5 bases and J by 3 bases. The CDR3, as DNA: TGTGCCTGGGGACTAGAGGAAGAGACCCAGTACTTC. This sequence encodes CAWGLEEETQYF.